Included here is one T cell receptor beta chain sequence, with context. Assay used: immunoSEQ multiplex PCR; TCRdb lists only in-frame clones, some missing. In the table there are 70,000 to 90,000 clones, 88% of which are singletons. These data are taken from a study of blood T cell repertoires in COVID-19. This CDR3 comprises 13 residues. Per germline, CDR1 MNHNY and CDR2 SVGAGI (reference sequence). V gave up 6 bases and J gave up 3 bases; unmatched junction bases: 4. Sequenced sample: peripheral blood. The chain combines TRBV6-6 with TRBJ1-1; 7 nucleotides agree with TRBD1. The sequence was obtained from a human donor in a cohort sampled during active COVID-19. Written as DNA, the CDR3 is TGTGCCAGCAGCCGACAGGGTGACACTGAAGCTTTCTTT. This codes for CASSRQGDTEAFF.